Following are 15 T cell receptor beta chains from one sample sequenced in a study of blood T cell repertoires in COVID-19. The data were produced by immunoSEQ multiplex PCR, yet TCRdb's version contains in-frame clones alone and is incomplete. The sample shows approximately 300,000 clones, about nine tenths of them seen only once. The sequenced material came from PBMCs or T cells enriched from blood (not recorded which). All receptors derive from a man in his 60s who had recovered from COVID-19.

This rearrangement joins TRBV18 to TRBJ2-1; possible D gene TRBD2, 6 bases. V lost 0 bases to trimming and J lost 6 bases, with 12 bases between them. This CDR3 spans 15 amino acids. Germline V gene sequence: CDR1 KGHSH, CDR2 LQKENI. The CDR3 reads CASSPPRGLFNEQFF. Here the CDR3 DNA reads TGTGCCAGCTCACCACCGAGGGGACTGTTCAATGAGCAGTTCTTC.

CDR3 loop: CASSFRTSGQGAETQYF. The CDR3 DNA is TGTGCCAGCAGCTTTAGAACCAGCGGGCAGGGGGCGGAGACCCAGTACTTC. The J gene is TRBJ2-5, the V gene TRBV7-9; 8 bases align to TRBD1. Germline V gives CDR1 SEHNR, CDR2 FQNEAQ (reference sequence). Trimming took 3 bases from V and 5 from J; bases not matched to a gene: 14. The CDR3 consists of 17 residues.

This clone appeared a few times. V is TRBV7-3 and J is TRBJ1-1, with D maybe TRBD1 (5 bases). Germline CDR1 is SGHTA and CDR2 is FQGTGA. V dropped 2 bases and J dropped 3 bases, with 13 bases sitting between them. The CDR3 runs 15 residues. The CDR3 nucleotides read TGTGCCAGCAGCTTACAGGGCCCAGGATACACTGAAGCTTTCTTT. The encoded protein is CASSLQGPGYTEAFF.

J is TRBJ2-5 and V is TRBV28; D gene ambiguous. The germline V gene encodes CDR1 MDHEN and CDR2 SYDVKM. The CDR3 contains 14 residues. Between the trimmed V and J ends, which lost 6 bases and 1 base, there was a span of 12 bases. The CDR3 sequence: CASSPYKIQETQYF. The CDR3 DNA sequence: TGTGCCAGCAGCCCTTACAAGATCCAAGAGACCCAGTACTTC.

The rearrangement uses TRBV18 and TRBJ1-5, with 8 positions matching TRBD1. Unmatched junction bases numbered 5, after V lost 3 bases and J lost 4 bases. CDR3 size: 15 residues. Germline assignment: CDR1 KGHSH and CDR2 LQKENI. The CDR3 DNA sequence: TGTGCCAGCTCACCCGGACAGGGTCGGAATCAGCCCCAGCATTTT. This translates into CASSPGQGRNQPQHF.

V is TRBV27 and J is TRBJ1-5; TRBD1 matches at 12 bases. V shed 5 bases, J shed 7 bases, and the junction held 9 bases outside the gene matches. Per germline, CDR1 MNHEY and CDR2 SMNVEV (reference sequence). The CDR3 is made up of 16 amino acids. The CDR3, as DNA: TGTGCCAGCAGTCTCTACGACGGGACAGGGGGCCAGCCCCAGCATTTT. Translating gives CASSLYDGTGGQPQHF.

V and J are TRBV4-2 and TRBJ2-7; TRBD1 might be the D (5 bases). CDR1 and CDR2 (germline): LGHNA, YNFKEQ. The V end lost 0 bases, the J end lost 3 bases, and 18 bases lay between the germline ends. CDR3 length equals 17 residues. The CDR3 region has the DNA TGTGCCAGCAGCCAAGACTTGGAGACAGAAACTTTCTACGAGCAGTACTTC. Its translation is CASSQDLETETFYEQYF.

The chain uses TRBV11-3 and TRBJ2-1; TRBD2 matches 8 bases. Per germline, CDR1 SGHNT and CDR2 YENEEA. The CDR3 extends over 16 amino acids. The trim removed 5 bases at V and 0 bases at J, leaving 6 bases unmatched. The CDR3 DNA sequence: TGTGCCAGCAGCCTTAGCGGGATGGGCTCCTACAATGAGCAGTTCTTC. This sequence encodes CASSLSGMGSYNEQFF.

This chain links TRBV3-1 (or the pseudogene TRBV3-2) with TRBJ2-7; perhaps TRBD2 as D (6 bases). The V end was cut by 3 bases, the J end by 6 bases, with 6 bases between. CDR1 LGHDT and CDR2 YNNKEL come from the germline V gene (reference sequence). CDR3 length equals 11 residues. CDR3 loop: CASSQGLEQYF. The CDR3 coding sequence is TGTGCCAGCAGCCAGGGACTCGAGCAGTACTTC.

This clone was counted once. The chain couples TRBV5-4 to TRBJ1-2; TRBD1 matches 9 bases. CDR1 is SGHNT, CDR2 YYREEE, per germline (reference sequence). The CDR3 loop spans 14 amino acids. With 0 bases clipped from V and 6 bases from J, the junction kept 3 bases outside the gene matches. The CDR3 DNA reads TGTGCCAGCAGCTTGGGACAGGGGGGGGATGGCTACACCTTC. It codes for CASSLGQGGDGYTF.

The chain links TRBV11-3 to TRBJ2-1, with 9 bases identical to TRBD2. CDR3 length: 16 residues. V was clipped by 4 bases and J by 10 bases; unmatched bases: 14. CDR1 is SGHNT and CDR2 is YENEEA in the germline V gene. CDR3 loop: CASSSTGTSLYREQFF. DNA of the CDR3: TGTGCCAGCAGCTCAACAGGGACTAGCCTTTACAGGGAGCAGTTCTTC.

V gene TRBV6-2 or TRBV6-3 combines with J gene TRBJ2-3, with a possible D match to TRBD2 (6 bases). CDR1 and CDR2 from the germline V gene are MNHEY and SVGEGT. The V end lost 2 bases, the J end lost 4 bases, and 10 bases lay between the germline ends. This CDR3 is built from 14 residues. CDR3 nucleotides: TGTGCCAGCAGTTACGTTGGAGGGCCAGATACGCAGTATTTT. Its translation is CASSYVGGPDTQYF.

The CDR3 region has the DNA TGTGCCAGCAGCTTGAAGACAGGGGGCGAGAAGACCCAGTACTTC. It codes for CASSLKTGGEKTQYF. The chain uses TRBV5-4 and TRBJ2-5; 10 nucleotides align to TRBD1. The CDR3 is 15 residues long. CDR1 is SGHNT, CDR2 YYREEE, per germline (reference sequence). J gave up 6 bases and V 1 base, and 6 bases lay outside the gene matches.

The chain joins TRBV18 to TRBJ2-7; 10 bases align to TRBD2. J gave up 2 bases and V 2 bases, and 3 bases lay outside the gene matches. This CDR3 comprises 15 residues. Looked up from germline, CDR1 is KGHSH and CDR2 is LQKENI. The CDR3 loop reads CASSPSGLAAYEQYF. Written as DNA, the CDR3 is TGTGCCAGCTCACCAAGTGGACTAGCGGCCTACGAGCAGTACTTC.

J is TRBJ1-2 and V is TRBV19; 7 bases are shared with TRBD1. Germline trimming cut 4 bases from V and 8 bases from J; bases unmatched to any gene: 1. Per germline, CDR1 LNHDA and CDR2 SQIVND (reference sequence). This CDR3 has 11 amino acids. The CDR3 spells CASSTGGGYTF. As DNA, the CDR3 is TGTGCCAGTAGTACAGGGGGAGGCTACACCTTC.